The 5 T cell receptor beta chains presented below share a single source sample, sequenced in a study of CD8 T cells in ankylosing spondylitis. Study outcomes and limitations: Seemingly characteristic of ankylosing spondylitis blood was a TCR beta motif consisting of roughly 8 highly homologous variants.

These receptors' antigens are unknown. TCRdb fed the 5' RACE reads into MiXCR, producing one record per CDR3 protein. Among 400,000 or so distinct CDR3 sequences listed, about 24% were seen once. Material: blood, either unsorted or a sorted T cell fraction (not recorded which). The receptors were sampled from a male donor with ankylosing spondylitis.

The chain carries TRBV29-1 and TRBJ2-3; D unresolved. This CDR3 region has 13 residues. V lost 7 bases, J lost 0 bases, and 11 bases lay in between. Germline lookup yields CDR1 SQVTM and CDR2 ANQGSEA. In DNA form, the CDR3 reads TGCAGCGGGGCAATCGGCAGCACAGATACGCAGTATTTT. This encodes CSGAIGSTDTQYF.

This clonotype has a count of ten or more. The chain joins TRBV5-1 to TRBJ1-5; weak D call: TRBD1 (6 bases). The CDR3 has 15 amino acids. Trimming stripped 4 bases from V and 6 bases from J, with 17 bases between. Germline lookup yields CDR1 SGHRS and CDR2 YFSETQ. CDR3 sequence: CASSPGGGRSQPQHF. The CDR3, as DNA: TGCGCCAGCAGCCCCGGTGGGGGGCGAAGTCAGCCCCAGCATTTT.

This clonotype was seen more than once but under ten times. V usage is TRBV12-3 or TRBV12-4 and J usage is TRBJ2-2; 14 bases match TRBD2. The ends lost 6 bases at V and 3 bases at J; junction bases unmatched: 0. The CDR3 consists of 15 residues. The CDR3 DNA is TGTGCCAGCAGGGGACTAGCGGGAGACACCGGGGAGCTGTTTTTT. Protein sequence: CASRGLAGDTGELFF.

This chain connects TRBV6-5 to TRBJ2-1, with a weak D call TRBD2 (6 bases). V was trimmed by 2 bases and J by 2 bases, leaving 10 bases between them. Germline V gives CDR1 MNHEY, CDR2 SVGAGI. The CDR3 loop spans 15 amino acids. CDR3 nucleotide sequence: TGTGCCAGCAGTTACCTCGCGGGAACCTACAATGAGCAGTTCTTC. As protein: CASSYLAGTYNEQFF.

The rearrangement joins TRBV9 to TRBJ2-3, with D perhaps TRBD1 or TRBD2 (5 bases each). Trimming took 3 bases from V and 0 from J, leaving 17 bases between them. The CDR3 is 17 amino acids. Germline CDR1 and CDR2: SGDLS and YYNGEE. Here the CDR3 DNA reads TGTGCCAGCAGCGGAGGGAAGGGGTTCGCTAGCACAGATACGCAGTATTTT. Its protein product is CASSGGKGFASTDTQYF.